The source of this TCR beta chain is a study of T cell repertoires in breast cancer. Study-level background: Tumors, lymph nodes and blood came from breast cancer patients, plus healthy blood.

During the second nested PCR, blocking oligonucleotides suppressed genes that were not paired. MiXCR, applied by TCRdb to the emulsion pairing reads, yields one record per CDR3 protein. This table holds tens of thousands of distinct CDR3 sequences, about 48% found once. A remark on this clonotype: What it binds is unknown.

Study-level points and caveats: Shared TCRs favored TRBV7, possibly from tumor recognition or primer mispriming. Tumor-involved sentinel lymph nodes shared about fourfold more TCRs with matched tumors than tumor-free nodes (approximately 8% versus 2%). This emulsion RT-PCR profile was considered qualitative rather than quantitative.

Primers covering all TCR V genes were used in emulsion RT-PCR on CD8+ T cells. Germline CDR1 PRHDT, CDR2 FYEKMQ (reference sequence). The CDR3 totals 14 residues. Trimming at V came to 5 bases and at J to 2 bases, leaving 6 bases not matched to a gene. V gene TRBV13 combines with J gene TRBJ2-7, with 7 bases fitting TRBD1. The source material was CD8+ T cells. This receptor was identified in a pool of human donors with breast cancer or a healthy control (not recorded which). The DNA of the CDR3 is TGTGCCAGCAGCCCCCGACAGGGTGCCTACGAGCAGTACTTC. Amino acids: CASSPRQGAYEQYF.